The 20 T cell receptor beta chains reported below all come from one sample, sequenced in a study of T cells expressing NK-cell markers. TCRdb processed the 5' RACE reads again and assigns one entry to each CDR3 protein, with no DNA. This repertoire comprises about 540,000 distinct CDR3 sequences; its ten largest clones make up around 3.3%. The sample was blood T cells: a sorted CD56 or NKG2C T cell subset, CD4+ or CD8+ T cells, or bulk PBMC T cells (not recorded which). These receptors all come from a man younger than 35 in good health.

The chain uses TRBV7-9 and TRBJ2-7; as DNA is missing, the TRBD1 call by TCRdb cannot be tested. The CDR3 length is 14 residues. Germline values: CDR1 SEHNR, CDR2 FQNEAQ (reference sequence). The CDR3 here is CASSLARGRDEQYF. Full variable domain (missing parts from reference TRBV7-9 and TRBJ2-7): DTGVSQNPRHKITKRGQNVTFRCDPISEHNRLYWYRQTLGQGPEFLTYFQNEAQLEKSRLLSDRFSAERPKGSFSTLEIQRTEQGDSAMYLCASSLARGRDEQYFGPGTRLTVT.

The rearrangement joins TRBV7-2 to TRBJ2-5; the D call of TRBD1 rests on TCRdb alone, since no DNA is present to check it. Looked up from germline, CDR1 is SGHTA and CDR2 is FQGNSA. CDR3 length: 14 amino acids. The CDR3 region is CASSPRQGRETQYF.

V is TRBV4-1 and J is TRBJ2-3; no DNA is available, so the TRBD1 call from TCRdb remains unchecked. This CDR3 spans 15 amino acids. Germline assignment: CDR1 MGHRA and CDR2 YSYEKL. CDR3 protein: CASSQGRGTFDTQYF.

The chain joins TRBV12-3 or TRBV12-4 to TRBJ2-2; no DNA is available, so the TRBD1 call from TCRdb remains unchecked. The length of the CDR3 is 15 residues. The CDR3 loop reads CASREDRGNDGELFF.

V and J are TRBV10-3 and TRBJ2-1; there is no DNA to check the TCRdb D call of TRBD1. Looked up from germline, CDR1 is ENHRY and CDR2 is SYGVKD. This CDR3 has 15 amino acids. This chain's CDR3 is CAITAGGPPYNEQFF.

The V gene is TRBV13, the J gene TRBJ2-3. Germline CDR1 is PRHDT and CDR2 is FYEKMQ (reference sequence). The CDR3 is 14 residues long. CDR3: CASSLLTRSDTQYF.

This sequence joins TRBV11-2 and TRBJ2-5; absent DNA, TCRdb's TRBD2 call cannot be checked. Looked up from germline, CDR1 is SGHAT and CDR2 is FQNNGV. This CDR3 comprises 15 residues. The CDR3 is CASSYGTSGSETQYF.

The J gene is TRBJ1-1, the V gene TRBV28; TCRdb picks TRBD1, but there is no DNA to check that call. The CDR3 has 17 amino acids. The germline V gene encodes CDR1 MDHEN and CDR2 SYDVKM. The CDR3 spells CASTPLARRGFFGEAFF.

The rearrangement joins TRBV5-1 to TRBJ1-1. This CDR3 region has 16 residues. CDR1 is SGHRS, CDR2 YFSETQ, per germline. The CDR3 sequence: CASSLAGITGSPEAFF. Full variable domain (outside the CDR3, taken from reference TRBV5-1 and TRBJ1-1): KAGVTQTPRYLIKTRGQQVTLSCSPISGHRSVSWYQQTPGQGLQFLFEYFSETQRNKGNFPGRFSGRQFSNSRSEMNVSTLELGDSALYLCASSLAGITGSPEAFFGQGTRLTVV.

CDR3 sequence: CASSVEASRGADTQYF. The V gene is TRBV9, the J gene TRBJ2-3; TCRdb outputs TRBD2, but without DNA this stays unchecked. Germline values: CDR1 SGDLS, CDR2 YYNGEE. The CDR3 runs 16 residues.

This chain joins TRBV7-9 and TRBJ2-5; there is no DNA to check the TCRdb D call of TRBD1. Per germline, CDR1 SEHNR and CDR2 FQNEAQ (reference sequence). This CDR3 is built from 13 residues. CDR3 amino acids: CASSFQIRGDSFF.

The J gene is TRBJ1-2, the V gene TRBV24-1; with no DNA, the TCRdb D assignment of TRBD1 cannot be verified. CDR1 KGHDR and CDR2 SFDVKD come from the germline V gene. The CDR3 has 15 amino acids. CDR3: CATSKTGATLGGYTF.

This sequence joins TRBV12-3 or TRBV12-4 and TRBJ2-1; checking the TCRdb D call of TRBD2 is not possible without DNA. The CDR3 covers 17 residues. CDR3 sequence: CASSLARLQKGSNEQFF.

The chain recombines TRBV7-9 with TRBJ1-3; there is no DNA to check the TCRdb D call of TRBD1. The CDR3 consists of 11 residues. Germline CDR1 and CDR2: SEHNR and FQNEAQ (reference sequence). CDR3 loop: CASSADRTIYF. Based on the CDR3 plus reference TRBV7-9 and TRBJ1-3, the full variable domain is DTGVSQNPRHKITKRGQNVTFRCDPISEHNRLYWYRQTLGQGPEFLTYFQNEAQLEKSRLLSDRFSAERPKGSFSTLEIQRTEQGDSAMYLCASSADRTIYFGEGSWLTVV.

V gene TRBV6-5 combines with J gene TRBJ1-1; the TCRdb call, TRBD1, lacks DNA for checking. This CDR3 region has 16 residues. Germline-derived CDR1 and CDR2 are MNHEY and SVGAGI. CDR3 protein: CASSFERFGQNTEAFF.

This chain connects TRBV7-8 to TRBJ1-5; TCRdb indicates TRBD1, and absent DNA this call remains unverified. The V gene's germline CDR1 is SGHVS and CDR2 FQNEAQ. The length of the CDR3 is 18 residues. CDR3 protein: CASSKGFGQVGSNQPQHF.

The chain's CDR3 is CASSQERDRGTDTQYF. V usage is TRBV3-1 and J usage is TRBJ2-3; TCRdb selects TRBD1, and the lack of DNA leaves this call unchecked. This CDR3 contains 16 residues. Germline CDR1 LGHDT, CDR2 YNNKEL (reference sequence).

This chain uses TRBV29-1 with TRBJ1-5; as DNA is missing, the TRBD1 call by TCRdb cannot be tested. The CDR3 loop spans 11 amino acids. The V gene's germline CDR1 is SQVTM and CDR2 ANQGSEA. CDR3 protein: CSAGTGTFQHF.

This chain connects TRBV7-9 to TRBJ2-3; there is no DNA to check the TCRdb D call of TRBD2. This CDR3 has 12 amino acids. Per germline, CDR1 SEHNR and CDR2 FQNEAQ (reference sequence). The CDR3: CASSHLPDTQYF.

CDR3 region: CSATDTYDYGYTF. The J gene is TRBJ1-2, the V gene TRBV20-1. The CDR3 contains 13 residues. CDR1 and CDR2 from the germline V gene are DFQATT and SNEGSKA (reference sequence).